Listed below are T cell receptor beta chains from one sample, sequenced in a study of shared clonotypes between healthy human individuals. The repertoire was sequenced with immunoSEQ multiplex PCR; TCRdb's copy has only in-frame clones and lacks some. The sample holds a few million clones, approximately 96% seen once. Sequencing was performed on naive CD4+ T cells sorted from blood. Receptors were obtained from a man between 18 and 29 years old in good health. Each CDR3 is given with its conserved first and last residue.

v_call,j_call,cdr3_aa
TRBV15,TRBJ2-5,CATSRALAGGQETQYF
TRBV6-1,TRBJ2-5,CASSILIETQYF
TRBV29-1,TRBJ2-2,CSVGTTGELFF
TRBV9,TRBJ2-5,CASSETALWETQYF
TRBV28,TRBJ1-2,CASSLSWDLYYGYTF
TRBV6-4,TRBJ2-5,CASRPRTVEETQYF
TRBV28,TRBJ2-1,CASSYSTAFVYNEQFF
TRBV5-1,TRBJ1-5,CASSLVGGNNQPQHF
TRBV6-4,TRBJ2-2,CASSLEGQGSGELFF
TRBV5-1,TRBJ1-2,CASSKGDSYYGYTF
TRBV11-1,TRBJ2-5,CASSSPTVIQETQYF
TRBV7-6,TRBJ2-3,CASSAGSGLARNF
TRBV10-1,TRBJ1-3,CASQGDGNTIYF
TRBV21-1,TRBJ2-3,CASSRADTQYF
TRBV5-6,TRBJ1-2,CASSLVDRVWYGYTF
TRBV18,TRBJ1-2,CASSPAEQGNYGYTF
TRBV4-1,TRBJ1-2,CASSQDRTARTGDGYTF
TRBV7-2,TRBJ1-2,CASSNLPTGPYGYTF
TRBV7-6,TRBJ2-2,CASSLVLGELFF
TRBV7-3,TRBJ2-2,CASRLAGENTGELFF
TRBV5-1,TRBJ1-1,CASSTDSRGNTEAFF
TRBV30,TRBJ2-7,CAWSVLRLVGLGNSYEQYF
TRBV18,TRBJ1-1,CASSVGGADTEAFF
TRBV4-2,TRBJ1-5,CASSQDAAGNQPQHF
TRBV5-8,TRBJ1-1,CASSKDRGSAIPNTEAFF
TRBV5-5,TRBJ1-2,CASSSGGRNGYTF
TRBV19,TRBJ1-1,CASSIRGQDVTEAFF
TRBV30,TRBJ1-4,CAWSSGPVDEKLFF